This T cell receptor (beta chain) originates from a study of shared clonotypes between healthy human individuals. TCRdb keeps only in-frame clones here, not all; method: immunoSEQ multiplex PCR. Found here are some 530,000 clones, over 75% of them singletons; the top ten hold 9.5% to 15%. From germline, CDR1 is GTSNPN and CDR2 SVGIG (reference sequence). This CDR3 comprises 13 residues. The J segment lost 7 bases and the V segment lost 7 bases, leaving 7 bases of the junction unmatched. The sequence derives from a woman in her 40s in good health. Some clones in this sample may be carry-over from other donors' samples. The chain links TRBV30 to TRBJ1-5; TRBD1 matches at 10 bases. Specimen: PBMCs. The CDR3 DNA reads TGTGCCTCTGACAGGGGGCAGGGGCAGCCCCAGCATTTT. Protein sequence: CASDRGQGQPQHF.